This T cell receptor beta chain was retrieved from a study of cytomegalovirus exposure and HLA in healthy donors (dated by TCRdb to the late 2010s). Study-wide context: In an earlier analysis of roughly 500 of the donors, roughly 300 Gb of sequence data and 117 million unique TCR beta sequences from 150 million to 200 million T cells were reported. To decide whether each TCR beta V gene segment behaved as functional or pseudogenic, an earlier analysis of some 540 of the donors relied on high-throughput TCR beta sequencing. Several DR-DQ haplotypes were treated as single units for association and clustering because of strong linkage in the cohort. The study used immunosequencing to profile the T cell repertoires of approximately 630 subjects and linked those repertoires to cytomegalovirus serostatus. HLA typing covered class I and class II loci at four-digit resolution. Across approximately 400 genotyped donors of the cohort, an average of about 220,000 unique TCR beta nucleotide sequences per donor were sequenced, and 15% to 20% of those sequences were non-productive. A later analysis re-analyzed previously published TCR beta repertoires from 660 or so donors and added high-resolution HLA genotyping to study TCR occurrence patterns. In addition to the first cohort of hundreds of subjects, a separate validation cohort of about 120 different subjects was used. About 280 gigabases of sequencing data and roughly 81 million unique TCR sequences made up an early release that covered several hundred HLA-typed donors. Donor age, sex, ethnicity and CMV serostatus were compiled alongside the repertoire data. A later genetic analysis took genome-wide SNP genotypes for about three fifths of the 666 donors and used that subset as a discovery cohort. High-throughput TCR immunosequencing, statistical association of individual TCRs with disease status, and machine learning were combined to predict cytomegalovirus infection status. The later analysis used no new phenotypic data to find candidate immune exposures, relying instead on TCR beta sequences and their occurrence across donors. All discovery cohort repertoires had been generated on a single sequencing platform. The study was designed to test whether signatures of past pathogen exposure could be identified by cataloging public T cell receptors. The number of typed donors differed by locus: about 620-640 for A, B, C, DRB1 and DQB1; approximately 520 for DQA1; 606 for DPA1; and about 470 for DPB1. Of the approximately 400 genotyped donors, approximately 80% fell in the genetic ancestry cluster associated with self-reported Caucasian donors. On the study overall, not on this receptor specifically: For the cohort, immune exposure information was limited to CMV serostatus. The 87-base-pair reads could not distinguish some IMGT-functional V segments, including TRBV6-2 and TRBV6-3, so those segments were excluded. A later analysis found that TCR association rates varied across HLA loci, with DRB1 alleles showing the most associated TCRs and HLA-C alleles the fewest. A later analysis associated about 17,000 TCR beta sequences with specific HLA alleles at a false discovery rate of 0.05. Presence/absence analyses assumed roughly uniform sequencing depth across donors, an assumption that may not hold. In a later genetic analysis, fewer N-insertions in productive TCRs were reported among donors in an Asian-associated ancestry cluster than the approximately 670-donor mean. Linkage disequilibrium might explain the correlated functional status among segregating V segments, but an unknown experimental factor could not be excluded. The classifier was reported to diagnose cytomegalovirus status with high specificity and sensitivity in both the original and validation cohorts. HLA typing was unavailable for some donors at each locus, so association tests used only the typed subset. A further reported finding was that TCR beta sequences accurately predicted the HLA-A and HLA-B alleles for most subjects in the first cohort. The sequencing pipeline was judged likely to have produced a cluster of highly shared sequence variants as a technical artifact. In the study, 150 to 200 TCR beta chains were listed as associated with cytomegalovirus. A later analysis reported that several top co-occurrence clusters appeared linked to parvovirus B19, influenza, CMV and Epstein-Barr virus. It was suggested by the authors that the approach could potentially be generalized to other disease states and immunological phenotypes. In a later genetic analysis, a missense DCLRE1C variant was associated with V-gene and J-gene trimming of TCR beta chains, and the association was replicated in an independent cohort. This cohort had only TCR beta chains sequenced, and the lack of alpha or paired-chain data limited which features could be detected. When HLA alleles, especially DR and DQ, strongly co-occurred, attributing TCR associations to individual alleles was difficult. Three of the identified cytomegalovirus-associated TCR beta chains were confirmed in vitro to be specific for cytomegalovirus antigens. According to a later analysis, most CMV-associated TCR beta chains appeared to be HLA-restricted, and the HLA associations seemed to be driven largely by CMV exposure. While some public TCRs were present in many individuals, most TCR sequences turned up only very rarely across donors. A later analysis found that HLA-associated TCR beta chains were more clonally expanded and had lower generation probabilities than equally common non-associated chains. Around 16 rarely observed V segments, including chromosome 9 orphons, were excluded from the earlier analysis of about 600 of the donors because counts were too low. In an earlier analysis of about 600 of the donors, most TCR beta V segments appeared in productive rearrangements about 87% or about 30% of the time, broadly matching IMGT annotations.

The cohort consisted of 650 to 850 healthy bone marrow donors. All cohort members were sampled while nominally healthy, although unrecorded immune exposures were likely present. The donor tested CMV seronegative, placing the donor among the roughly 350 seronegative members of the cohort. A peripheral blood sample was provided by each donor, and peripheral blood mononuclear cells were used for TCR beta sequencing. The Qiagen DNeasy Blood Extraction Kit was used to extract genomic DNA from the blood cell samples. From a lookup of the germline V gene, CDR1 and CDR2 are SGDLS and YYNGEE. The CDR3 numbers 14 residues from cysteine through phenylalanine. The sequence is cut down to CDR3 DNA, 42 bases in frame from base 1. The trim is 0 bases for V and 4 bases for J, with a gap of 10 bases between the germline ends. Remarks on this clone: This receptor's antigen is unknown. Within one base of it there is no much larger clone, and no base qualities were kept.

Library method: the immunoSEQ multiplex PCR assay. A mixture of 60 forward primers for TCR Vbeta segments and 13 reverse primers for TCR Jbeta segments was used in the multiplex PCR. The CDR3 region of rearranged TCR beta genes was amplified from genomic DNA by a multiplex PCR assay. The Illumina HiSeq System was used to sequence the amplified TCR beta libraries as 87-base-pair reads. The original pipeline was this. A later analysis tallied approximately 87 million unique TCR beta chains across the 600 to 700 repertoires, and about 10 million of those chains were shared by two or more donors. Raw reads were error-corrected and collapsed into unique sequences by a nearest-neighbor algorithm in which closely related sequences were merged to remove PCR and sequencing errors. V, D and J gene segments were assigned by aligning CDR3 sequences to IMGT reference sequences. Each retained sequence needed at least a six-nucleotide match to both a V gene segment and a J gene segment. A rearrangement was called productive if the CDR3 had no stop codons and remained in frame with V and J, and every other rearrangement was called non-productive. Following IMGT convention, CDR3 was defined as the stretch from the second conserved V-encoded cysteine to the conserved J-encoded phenylalanine. In an earlier analysis of approximately 590 of the donors, sequences lacking an unambiguous match to a single V gene segment were excluded. In an earlier analysis of approximately 590 of the donors, V segments were called functional above 56.7% productive rearrangements and were called segregating when the between-donor standard deviation exceeded 5%. A statistical classification framework was built for diagnosing cytomegalovirus status from the catalog of TCR beta chain sequences. In a later analysis, TCR nucleotide sequences were compared against IMGT/GENE-DB human TR gene sequences so that V and J genes could be assigned. In a later analysis, CDR3 sequences and most-parsimonious VDJ recombination scenarios were assigned using the TCRdist pipeline. In a later analysis, each TCR beta chain was defined by its CDR3 amino acid sequence together with its V-gene family, and reads lacking a unique V-gene family were excluded. As a way to deal with suspected cross-contamination and a sequencing artifact, a later analysis dropped hundreds of nucleotide sequences that were highly shared and had low generation probability. A later analysis calculated a clonal expansion index for each public chain from normalized within-repertoire ranks of inferred template counts. A later analysis computed generation probabilities with a VDJ recombination model fitted to out-of-frame rearrangements, and checked the results against IGoR. A later analysis scored TCR-TCR, TCR-HLA and TCR-CMV co-occurrence with hypergeometric tests, applying a repertoire-size bias correction to TCR pairs. False discovery rates were estimated in a later analysis by permuting HLA or CMV assignments 20 times. In a later analysis, co-occurring TCRs were grouped with DBSCAN, and TCRdist sequence similarity was added when clustering was performed within HLA-allele-positive subsets. Repertoires with fewer than 30,000 or more than 120,000 public chains were left out of co-occurrence clustering, as were about 5 repertoires with anomalous nucleotide sharing. TCRdb took this table from immuneACCESS and kept in-frame rearrangements with V and J called. Such tables lack part of the clones; where checked against another copy, unresolved V genes explain under half of the gap, and the rest is unexplained. The V and J calls and clone size are taken from that table; D and trimming were inferred from the DNA. The sample data list some 130,000 clones, and approximately 82% of these were observed just once. In total, the top ten clones hold 1.5% of the sample.

Sequenced material: PBMCs. This sequence uses TRBV9 and TRBJ1-1; TRBD1 is a possible D gene, resting on 6 matching bases. The receptor was derived from a female donor in good health and CMV-seronegative. Read as DNA, the sequence is TGTGCCAGCAGCGTAGAACCAGGGGCCACTGAAGCTTTCTTT. Translated, it reads CASSVEPGATEAFF.